This T cell receptor beta chain came from a study of CD8+ T cells in alopecia areata. Study in general: It was oral tofacitinib, at 5 to 10 mg twice daily, that treated patients received.

cDNA serving as the sequencing template came from extracted, reverse transcribed RNA. Profiling relied on immunoSEQ multiplex PCR, and the TCRdb table lists in-frame clones only, not all of them. Of some 130,000 clones listed, approximately 49% are singletons. CDR3 size: 14 residues. CDR1 and CDR2 from the germline V gene are SGHDT and YYEEEE. Trimming left V 1 base short and J 4 bases short, with 12 bases between. The V and J genes are TRBV5-6 and TRBJ2-7; TRBD1 or TRBD2 may be the D gene (6 bases each). The sequencing used CD8+ T cells sorted from blood, collected at week 0. This TCR derives from a human donor with alopecia areata. CDR3 sequence (DNA): TGTGCCAGCAGCTTGTGGGGGGCTTCTTACGAGCAGTACTTC. This translates into CASSLWGASYEQYF.